Each of the 20 T cell receptor beta chains below was sequenced from the same sample in a study of blood T cell repertoires in COVID-19. The method was immunoSEQ multiplex PCR; TCRdb's version includes in-frame clones alone and lacks a portion of them. This repertoire shows about 180,000 clones, roughly four fifths found once; its top ten account for 7.6%. The specimen was peripheral blood. These receptor sequences come from a woman between 70 and 85 years old with COVID-19, enrolled during active disease.

The genes are TRBV5-5 and TRBJ2-7; D perhaps matches TRBD2 (6 bases). Trimming stripped 1 base from V and 5 bases from J, with 10 bases between. CDR1 SGHKS and CDR2 YYEKEE come from the germline V gene (reference sequence). The CDR3 is 13 residues long. CDR3 DNA: TGTGCCAGCAGCTTGTTCCCGGGGGACGAGCAGTACTTC. As protein: CASSLFPGDEQYF.

J is TRBJ2-1 and V is TRBV7-9, with a possible D match to TRBD1 (5 bases). Germline-derived CDR1 and CDR2 are SEHNR and FQNEAQ (reference sequence). This CDR3 is built from 16 residues. V was pared by 1 base and J by 5 bases, with 15 bases between. CDR3 residues: CASSLGHQGWDNEQFF. The DNA for the CDR3 is TGTGCCAGCAGCTTAGGTCATCAGGGTTGGGACAATGAGCAGTTCTTC.

V gene TRBV5-1 combines with J gene TRBJ2-2, with TRBD1 matching 8 bases. J lost 2 bases, V lost 1 base, and 4 bases had no gene match. Germline assignment: CDR1 SGHRS and CDR2 YFSETQ. The CDR3 covers 16 residues. CDR3 DNA: TGCGCCAGCAGCTTGAAGACAGGGGTCAACACCGGGGAGCTGTTTTTT. This sequence encodes CASSLKTGVNTGELFF.

The table lists this clone with a count of one. The rearrangement links TRBV11-3 to TRBJ2-2; D is uncertain. Germline V gene lookup returns CDR1 SGHNT and CDR2 YENEEA. The germline V and J ends were trimmed by 0 bases and 6 bases, with 8 bases remaining between them. This CDR3 region has 14 residues. The CDR3 DNA reads as TGTGCCAGCAGCTTAGATGCGCGGTCCGGGGAGCTGTTTTTT. Translating it yields CASSLDARSGELFF. The full variable domain, completed using reference TRBV11-3 and TRBJ2-2, is EAGVVQSPRYKIIEKKQPVAFWCNPISGHNTLYWYLQNLGQGPELLIRYENEEAVDDSQLPKDRFSAERLKGVDSTLKIQPAELGDSAVYLCASSLDARSGELFFGEGSRLTVL.

The chain links TRBV4-1 to TRBJ2-3, with D maybe TRBD2 (5 bases). Germline assignment: CDR1 MGHRA and CDR2 YSYEKL. The V end lost 1 base, the J end lost 4 bases, and 21 bases lay between the germline ends. The CDR3 runs to 18 residues. CDR3 in amino acids: CASSQGASTGRSSDTQYF. The CDR3 DNA sequence: TGCGCCAGCAGCCAAGGTGCTTCTACGGGGAGAAGCTCAGATACGCAGTATTTT.

This chain links TRBV28 with TRBJ1-5; D uncertain. The germline V gene encodes CDR1 MDHEN and CDR2 SYDVKM. Deletions cut 7 bases from V and 2 bases from J, with 18 bases between. The CDR3 is 16 residues long. This chain's CDR3 is CASKGGGREGNQPQHF. CDR3 DNA sequence: TGTGCCAGCAAGGGAGGTGGACGCGAAGGCAATCAGCCCCAGCATTTT.

The chain combines TRBV3-1 (or the pseudogene TRBV3-2) with TRBJ2-7; 7 nucleotides match TRBD1. The CDR3 covers 15 residues. CDR1 is LGHDT, CDR2 YNNKEL, per germline (reference sequence). The V gene end was trimmed by 3 bases and the J gene end by 2 bases; junction bases not matched to a gene: 7. CDR3 sequence: CASSQPGQRPYEQYF. The CDR3 DNA sequence: TGTGCCAGCAGCCAGCCGGGACAGCGTCCCTACGAGCAGTACTTC.

This clone was seen a few times. This chain links TRBV3-1 (or the pseudogene TRBV3-2) with TRBJ1-1; D remains unclear. Germline CDR1 reads LGHDT; CDR2 reads YNNKEL (reference sequence). Trimming pared 0 bases from V and 5 bases from J, leaving 7 bases between. This CDR3 is 13 amino acids long. CDR3 coding DNA: TGTGCCAGCAGCCAAGACGGTACTACTGAAGCTTTCTTT. This encodes CASSQDGTTEAFF.

The chain employs TRBV19 and TRBJ1-2; 8 nucleotides match TRBD1. The CDR3 contains 14 residues. The germline gives CDR1 LNHDA, CDR2 SQIVND (reference sequence). Unmatched junction bases numbered 12, after V lost 6 bases and J lost 9 bases. The CDR3 region has the DNA TGTGCCAGTAGCGGGGGATGGACAGGGTTGAGCTACACCTTC. It encodes CASSGGWTGLSYTF.

This chain joins TRBV28 and TRBJ1-6, with 8 bases that match TRBD1. Germline V gene sequence: CDR1 MDHEN, CDR2 SYDVKM. After removal of 5 bases from V and 5 bases from J, the junction contained 8 bases not matched to a gene. This CDR3 comprises 16 residues. This CDR3 is CASSPRTGSDNSPLHF. As DNA, the CDR3 is TGTGCCAGCAGTCCGAGGACAGGGTCAGATAATTCACCCCTCCACTTT.

V gene TRBV19 combines with J gene TRBJ1-5; unclear D gene. The CDR3 runs 14 residues. Germline V gives CDR1 LNHDA, CDR2 SQIVND (reference sequence). Trimming pared 3 bases from V and 5 bases from J, leaving 11 bases between. The DNA of the CDR3 is TGTGCCAGTAGTATTAACAGTTGGGATCAGCCCCAGCATTTT. The encoded protein is CASSINSWDQPQHF.

This clone was observed at least ten times. This specimen includes other DNA sequences encoding the same CDR3. J is TRBJ2-7 and V is TRBV7-9; 8 bases are shared with TRBD1. CDR1 and CDR2 (germline): SEHNR, FQNEAQ (reference sequence). Trimming removed 3 bases from V and 3 bases from J; junction bases left unmatched: 1. This CDR3 spans 13 amino acids. CDR3 DNA: TGTGCCAGCAGCTTGGACAGGGTCTACGAGCAGTACTTC. Translated: CASSLDRVYEQYF.

This chain joins TRBV24-1 and TRBJ2-1; 10 nucleotides match TRBD2. Looked up from germline, CDR1 is KGHDR and CDR2 is SFDVKD. The CDR3 length is 15 residues. The V and J ends lost 6 bases and 7 bases, in that order; junction bases with no gene match: 8. The CDR3: CATSPSGSRINEQFF. CDR3 coding DNA: TGTGCCACCAGTCCTAGCGGGAGTAGGATAAATGAGCAGTTCTTC.

V usage is TRBV28 and J usage is TRBJ1-6; TRBD1 aligns across 11 bases. The CDR3 totals 14 residues. Germline trimming cut 5 bases from V and 6 bases from J; bases unmatched to any gene: 0. The V gene's germline CDR1 is MDHEN and CDR2 SYDVKM. CDR3 bases: TGTGCCAGCAGTGGGACAGGGGGTAATTCACCCCTCCACTTT. It codes for CASSGTGGNSPLHF. The full variable domain, rest sourced from reference TRBV28 and TRBJ1-6, is DVKVTQSSRYLVKRTGEKVFLECVQDMDHENMFWYRQDPGLGLRLIYFSYDVKMKEKGDIPEGYSVSREKKERFSLILESASTNQTSMYLCASSGTGGNSPLHFGNGTRLTVT.

The chain employs TRBV5-4 and TRBJ1-6; D might be TRBD1 (5 bases). Germline CDR1 reads SGHNT; CDR2 reads YYREEE (reference sequence). This CDR3 comprises 15 residues. Trimming cost V 1 base and J 8 bases, with 13 bases left between them. This chain's CDR3 is CASSLIGVTDSPLHF. As DNA, the CDR3 is TGTGCCAGCAGCTTGATAGGGGTTACGGATTCACCCCTCCACTTT.

This clone was counted a few times. The chain links TRBV6-5 to TRBJ2-2; 8 nucleotides agree with TRBD2. The CDR3 sequence is 15 residues long. Germline V gene lookup returns CDR1 MNHEY and CDR2 SVGAGI. The V and J ends lost 6 bases and 0 bases, in that order; junction bases with no gene match: 3. Here the CDR3 reads CASSQREPNTGELFF. The CDR3 DNA follows: TGTGCCAGCAGCCAGCGGGAGCCGAACACCGGGGAGCTGTTTTTT.

This clone occurred once. The chain is built from TRBV7-9 and TRBJ2-5; D is perhaps TRBD2 (6 bases). V was clipped by 1 base and J by 2 bases, with 11 bases between them. The length of the CDR3 is 15 residues. Germline values: CDR1 SEHNR, CDR2 FQNEAQ (reference sequence). This chain's CDR3 is CASSLVVAGQETQYF. Here the CDR3 DNA reads TGTGCCAGCAGCTTAGTCGTGGCGGGACAAGAGACCCAGTACTTC.

V is TRBV28 and J is TRBJ2-2, with D tentatively TRBD1 (6 bases). The CDR3 runs 14 residues. From germline, CDR1 is MDHEN and CDR2 SYDVKM. The ends were cut back, 7 bases at V and 3 bases at J, with 12 bases in the middle. CDR3 amino acids: CASMPHRDTGELFF. For the CDR3, the DNA is TGTGCCAGCATGCCTCACAGGGACACCGGGGAGCTGTTTTTT.

This chain links TRBV11-2 with TRBJ1-3, with D unclear. V was shortened by 1 base and J by 4 bases, with 8 bases between the two germline ends. Germline CDR1 is SGHAT and CDR2 is FQNNGV. There are 14 residues in the CDR3. CDR3 in amino acids: CASSLVPQGNTIYF. The CDR3 DNA reads TGTGCCAGCAGCTTAGTTCCCCAGGGAAACACCATATATTTT.

The genes are TRBV5-4 and TRBJ2-7; 9 positions match TRBD2. The germline V gene has CDR1 SGHNT and CDR2 YYREEE (reference sequence). With V trimmed by 0 bases and J by 6 bases, 4 bases remained unmatched. The CDR3 runs to 14 residues. The CDR3 nucleotides read TGTGCCAGCAGCTTGGGTAGCGGGAGCTCCGAGCAGTACTTC. Protein: CASSLGSGSSEQYF.